This is a list of T cell receptor beta chains from one sample in a study of identical twins. Each CDR3 protein gets one entry after TCRdb re-called the 5' RACE reads with MiXCR. The sample shows about 530,000 distinct CDR3 sequences, around 24% of them seen only once. This sample was also put to use in a study of yellow fever vaccine responses in identical twins.

The source material was CD4+ T cells sorted from blood. The receptors shown here come from a woman in her late teens or twenties in good health. Each CDR3 is given with its conserved first and last residue. Expanded clones get a size class; other rows say once, few or many, or leave the size out.

clone_size,v_call,j_call,cdr3_aa
NA,TRBV5-1,TRBJ1-6,CASSLGELGSPLHF
NA,TRBV6-2/TRBV6-3,TRBJ1-1,CASSYVMGLLNTEAFF
few,TRBV6-5,TRBJ1-1,CASSYSRPGANPLNTEAFF
NA,TRBV20-1,TRBJ2-5,CSAPFAGRETQYF
NA,TRBV7-6,TRBJ1-5,CASSAGTGSTPQHF
NA,TRBV3-1,TRBJ1-5,CASSQDRGRGLYNQPQHF
few,TRBV11-1,TRBJ2-1,CASSLAGRASGIYNEQFF
few,TRBV6-5,TRBJ2-5,CASSYSTGAETQYF
few,TRBV20-1,TRBJ2-7,CSASGDEQYF
NA,TRBV7-6,TRBJ2-1,CASSLIPPSPTHNEQFF
few,TRBV12-3/TRBV12-4,TRBJ2-2,CASSYGAGGLDTGELFF
NA,TRBV7-8,TRBJ2-1,CASSLLSGGPLLNEQFF
NA,TRBV6-1,TRBJ1-3,CASRRDSRPGNTIYF
NA,TRBV5-1,TRBJ2-2,CASSLASSGGTNTGELFF
NA,TRBV12-3/TRBV12-4,TRBJ2-3,CASSLNGLDTQYF
few,TRBV10-3,TRBJ2-2,CAISPTLAGVRELFF
few,TRBV2,TRBJ2-3,CASAGTSGITSTDTQYF
few,TRBV10-3,TRBJ1-2,CAIRKEQGYGYTF
NA,TRBV28,TRBJ2-2,CASSSIILGGSNGELFF
NA,TRBV5-1,TRBJ1-5,CASSLEGVQPQHF
NA,TRBV9,TRBJ1-6,CASSVARTENSPLHF
NA,TRBV5-1,TRBJ1-4,CASSSSTGTNEKLFF
many,TRBV6-6,TRBJ1-5,CAVRGRESQPQHF
NA,TRBV6-1,TRBJ2-5,CASRQGLGSTQYF
few,TRBV12-3/TRBV12-4,TRBJ1-6,CASSLEQGIGSPLHF
NA,TRBV12-3/TRBV12-4,TRBJ1-4,CASSIWTGRNEKLFF
few,TRBV7-2,TRBJ2-2,CASSLGHTGELFF
NA,TRBV20-1,TRBJ2-1,CSARREGNNEQFF
NA,TRBV18,TRBJ2-2,CASSPSNGLAGELFF
few,TRBV28,TRBJ2-3,CASSLGGGAAYDTQYF
NA,TRBV4-2,TRBJ2-2,CASSQELIGAWERVGELFF
few,TRBV28,TRBJ2-7,CASVGGGTYEQYF
NA,TRBV6-5,TRBJ1-2,CASSYRTPAGGYTF
many,TRBV12-3/TRBV12-4,TRBJ2-5,CASAAGETQYF
NA,TRBV20-1,TRBJ2-1,CSARPRELSTYNEQFF
NA,TRBV7-6,TRBJ2-5,CASSSVAGGRETQYF
NA,TRBV3-1,TRBJ2-1,CASSQVPASGRVNEQFF
few,TRBV18,TRBJ1-4,CASSSTSTNEKLFF